Detailed here is one TCR beta chain. What it binds is unknown. V shed 1 base and J shed 4 bases, with 16 bases lying between them. Germline V gene lookup returns CDR1 SNHLY and CDR2 FYNNEI. The CDR3 runs 16 residues. These data belong to a study of OX40 agonist ivuxolimab in advanced cancers. Study as a whole: Hepatocellular carcinoma, melanoma, renal cell or head and neck cancer affected the dose-escalation patients.

Profiling relied on immunoSEQ multiplex PCR, and the TCRdb table lists in-frame clones only, not all of them. The sample has some 68,000 clones, 88% seen once; the top ten hold around 0.96%. Study conclusions and caveats: At 0.1 to 3.0 mg/kg, clonal expansion of CD4+ and CD8+ blood T cells had occurred by week 6.

The sequence came from an adult with an advanced solid tumor such as melanoma, head and neck, liver or kidney cancer. Sequencing was performed on CD4+ or CD8+ T cells sorted from blood, taken in a trial of the OX40 agonist ivuxolimab. The V and J genes are TRBV2 and TRBJ1-2; D gene ambiguous. CDR3 in DNA: TGTGCCAGCAGTGAAGACTCTGGGAGAGGGTCCTATGGCTACACCTTC. Translated, it gives CASSEDSGRGSYGYTF.